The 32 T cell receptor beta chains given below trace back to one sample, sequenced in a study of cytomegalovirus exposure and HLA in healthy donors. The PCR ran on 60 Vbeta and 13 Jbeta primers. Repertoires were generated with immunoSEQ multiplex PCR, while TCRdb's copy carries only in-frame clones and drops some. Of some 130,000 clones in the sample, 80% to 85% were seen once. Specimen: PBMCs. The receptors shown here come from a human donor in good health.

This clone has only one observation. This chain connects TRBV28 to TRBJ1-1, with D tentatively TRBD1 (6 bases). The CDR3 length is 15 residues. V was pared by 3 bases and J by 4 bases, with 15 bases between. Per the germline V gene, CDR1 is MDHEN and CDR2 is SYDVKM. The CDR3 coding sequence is TGTGCCAGCAGTTTGTCGGCAGGGGCGCCCACTGAAGCTTTCTTT. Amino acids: CASSLSAGAPTEAFF.

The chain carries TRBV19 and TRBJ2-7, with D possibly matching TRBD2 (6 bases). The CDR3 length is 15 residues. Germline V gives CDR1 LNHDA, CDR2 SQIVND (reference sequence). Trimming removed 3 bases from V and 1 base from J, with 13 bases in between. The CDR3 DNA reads TGTGCCAGTAGTATTTTTCGGGGGACGTCCTACGAGCAGTACTTC. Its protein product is CASSIFRGTSYEQYF.

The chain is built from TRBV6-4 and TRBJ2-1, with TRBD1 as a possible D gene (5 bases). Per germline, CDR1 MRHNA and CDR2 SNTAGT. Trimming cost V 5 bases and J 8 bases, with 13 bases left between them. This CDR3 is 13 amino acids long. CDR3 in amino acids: CASSYTGFDEQFF. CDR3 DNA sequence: TGTGCCAGCAGTTACACAGGTTTTGATGAGCAGTTCTTC.

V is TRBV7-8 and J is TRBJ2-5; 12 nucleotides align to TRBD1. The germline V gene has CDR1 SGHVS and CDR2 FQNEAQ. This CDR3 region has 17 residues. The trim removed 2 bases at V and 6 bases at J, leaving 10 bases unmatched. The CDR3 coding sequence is TGTGCCAGCAGCTTATTTGTTTCCGGGACAGGGGGCAAGACCCAGTACTTC. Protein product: CASSLFVSGTGGKTQYF. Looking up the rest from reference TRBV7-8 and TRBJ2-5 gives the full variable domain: GAGVSQSPRYKVAKRGQDVALRCDPISGHVSLFWYQQALGQGPEFLTYFQNEAQLDKSGLPSDRFFAERPEGSVSTLKIQRTQQEDSAVYLCASSLFVSGTGGKTQYFGPGTRLLVL.

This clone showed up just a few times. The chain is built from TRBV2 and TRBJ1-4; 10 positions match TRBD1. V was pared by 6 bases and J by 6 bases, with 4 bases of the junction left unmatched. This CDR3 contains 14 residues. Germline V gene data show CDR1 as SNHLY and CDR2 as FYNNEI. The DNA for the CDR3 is TGTGCCAGCAGGCCGACAGGGGGCTATGAAAAACTGTTTTTT. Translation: CASRPTGGYEKLFF.

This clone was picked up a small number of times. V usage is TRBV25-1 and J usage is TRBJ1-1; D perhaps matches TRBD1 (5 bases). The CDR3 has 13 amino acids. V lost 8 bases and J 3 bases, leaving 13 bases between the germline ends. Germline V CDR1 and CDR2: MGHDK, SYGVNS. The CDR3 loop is CASGGTADTEAFF. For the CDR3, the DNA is TGTGCCAGCGGGGGGACGGCCGACACTGAAGCTTTCTTT.

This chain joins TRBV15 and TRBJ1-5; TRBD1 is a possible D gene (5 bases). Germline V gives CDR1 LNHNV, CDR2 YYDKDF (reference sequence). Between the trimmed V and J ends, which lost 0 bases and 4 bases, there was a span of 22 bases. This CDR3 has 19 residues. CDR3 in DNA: TGTGCCACCAGCAGAGATAGTGGGGACTCTTATCCTAGAAATCAGCCCCAGCATTTT. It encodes CATSRDSGDSYPRNQPQHF.

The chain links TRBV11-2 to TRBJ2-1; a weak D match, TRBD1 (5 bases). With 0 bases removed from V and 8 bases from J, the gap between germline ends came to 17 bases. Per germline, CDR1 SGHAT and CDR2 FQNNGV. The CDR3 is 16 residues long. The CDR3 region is CASSLETGADNHEQFF. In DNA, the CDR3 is TGTGCCAGCAGCTTAGAAACGGGCGCGGACAATCATGAGCAGTTCTTC.

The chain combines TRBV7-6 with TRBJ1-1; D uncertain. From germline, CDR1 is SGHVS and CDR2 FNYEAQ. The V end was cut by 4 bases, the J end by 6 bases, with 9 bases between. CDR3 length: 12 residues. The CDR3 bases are TGTGCCAGCAGCTCGGGAGGGTCTGAAGCTTTCTTT. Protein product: CASSSGGSEAFF.

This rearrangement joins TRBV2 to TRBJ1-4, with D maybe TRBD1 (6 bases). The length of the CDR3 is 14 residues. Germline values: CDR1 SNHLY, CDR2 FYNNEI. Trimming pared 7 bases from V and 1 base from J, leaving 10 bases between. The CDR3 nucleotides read TGTGCCAGCAATACAGGGAGAACTAATGAAAAACTGTTTTTT. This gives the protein CASNTGRTNEKLFF.

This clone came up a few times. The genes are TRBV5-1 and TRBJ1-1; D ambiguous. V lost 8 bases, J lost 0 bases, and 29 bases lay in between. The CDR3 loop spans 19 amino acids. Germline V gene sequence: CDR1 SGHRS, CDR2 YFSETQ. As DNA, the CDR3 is TGCGCCAGGTTACCCCCCAGTCCCTCCTCCAACGGAGTGAACACTGAAGCTTTCTTT. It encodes CARLPPSPSSNGVNTEAFF. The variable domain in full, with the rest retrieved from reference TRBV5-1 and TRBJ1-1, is KAGVTQTPRYLIKTRGQQVTLSCSPISGHRSVSWYQQTPGQGLQFLFEYFSETQRNKGNFPGRFSGRQFSNSRSEMNVSTLELGDSALYLCARLPPSPSSNGVNTEAFFGQGTRLTVV.

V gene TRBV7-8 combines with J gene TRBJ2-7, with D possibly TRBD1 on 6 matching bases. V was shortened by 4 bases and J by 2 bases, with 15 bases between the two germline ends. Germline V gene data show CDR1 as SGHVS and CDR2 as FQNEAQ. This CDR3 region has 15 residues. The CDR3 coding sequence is TGTGCCAGCAGCTCACGGACAGCTATTACCTACGAGCAGTACTTC. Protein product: CASSSRTAITYEQYF.

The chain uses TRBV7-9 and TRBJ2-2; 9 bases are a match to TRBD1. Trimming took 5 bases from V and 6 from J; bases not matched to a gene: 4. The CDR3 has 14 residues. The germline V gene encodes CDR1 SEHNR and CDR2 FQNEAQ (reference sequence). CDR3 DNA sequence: TGTGCCAGCAGCAAAAACAGGGGGCCCGGGGAGCTGTTTTTT. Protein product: CASSKNRGPGELFF.

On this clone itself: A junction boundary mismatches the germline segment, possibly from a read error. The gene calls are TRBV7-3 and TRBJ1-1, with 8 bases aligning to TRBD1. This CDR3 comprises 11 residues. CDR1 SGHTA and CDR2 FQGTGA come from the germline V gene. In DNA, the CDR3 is TGTGCCAGCAGGGGGGGACAGGACCTATATTTT. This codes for CASRGGQDLYF.

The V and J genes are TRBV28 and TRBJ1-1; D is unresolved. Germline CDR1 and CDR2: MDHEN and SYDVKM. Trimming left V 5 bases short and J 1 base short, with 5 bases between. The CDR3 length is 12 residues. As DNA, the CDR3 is TGTGCCAGCAGTCTAGAGAACACTGAAGCTTTCTTT. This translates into CASSLENTEAFF.

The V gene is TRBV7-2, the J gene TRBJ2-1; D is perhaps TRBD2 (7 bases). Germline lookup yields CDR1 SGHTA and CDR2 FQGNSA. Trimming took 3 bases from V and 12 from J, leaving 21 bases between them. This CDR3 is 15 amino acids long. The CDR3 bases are TGTGCCAGCAGCTTTAGGGGGGGCCGGTCTGATCGGCAGTTCTTC. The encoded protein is CASSFRGGRSDRQFF. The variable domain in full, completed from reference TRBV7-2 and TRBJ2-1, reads GAGVSQSPSNKVTEKGKDVELRCDPISGHTALYWYRQSLGQGLEFLIYFQGNSAPDKSGLPSDRFSAERTGGSVSTLTIQRTQQEDSAVYLCASSFRGGRSDRQFFGPGTRLTVL.

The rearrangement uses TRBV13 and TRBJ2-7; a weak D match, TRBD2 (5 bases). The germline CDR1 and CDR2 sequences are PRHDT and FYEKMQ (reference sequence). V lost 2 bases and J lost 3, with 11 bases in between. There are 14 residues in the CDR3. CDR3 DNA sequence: TGTGCCAGCAGCTTACCCGGGGTTGGCTACGAGCAGTACTTC. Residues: CASSLPGVGYEQYF.

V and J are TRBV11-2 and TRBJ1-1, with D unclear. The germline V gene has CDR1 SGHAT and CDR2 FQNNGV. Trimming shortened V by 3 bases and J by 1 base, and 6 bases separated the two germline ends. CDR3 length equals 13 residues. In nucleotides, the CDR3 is TGTGCCAGCAGCTTGCAGTCGAACACTGAAGCTTTCTTT. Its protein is CASSLQSNTEAFF.

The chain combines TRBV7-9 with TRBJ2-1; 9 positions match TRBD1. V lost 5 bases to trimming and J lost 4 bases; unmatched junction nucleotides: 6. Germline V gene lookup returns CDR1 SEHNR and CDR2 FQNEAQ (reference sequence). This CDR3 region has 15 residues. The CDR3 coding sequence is TGTGCCAGCAGCCGAAACAGGGGGCGGTACAATGAGCAGTTCTTC. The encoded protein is CASSRNRGRYNEQFF.

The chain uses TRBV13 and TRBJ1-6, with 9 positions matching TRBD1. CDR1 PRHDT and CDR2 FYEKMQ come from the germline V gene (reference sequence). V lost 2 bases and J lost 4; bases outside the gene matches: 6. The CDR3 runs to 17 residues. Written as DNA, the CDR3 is TGTGCCAGCAGCTTACCCGGACAGGGGATTTATAATTCACCCCTCCACTTT. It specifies CASSLPGQGIYNSPLHF.

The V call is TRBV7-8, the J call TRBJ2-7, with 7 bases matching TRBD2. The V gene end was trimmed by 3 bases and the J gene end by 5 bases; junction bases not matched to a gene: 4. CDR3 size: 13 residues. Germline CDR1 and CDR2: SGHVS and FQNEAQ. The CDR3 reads CASSLGTTDEQYF. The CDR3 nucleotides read TGTGCCAGCAGCTTGGGGACTACCGACGAGCAGTACTTC.

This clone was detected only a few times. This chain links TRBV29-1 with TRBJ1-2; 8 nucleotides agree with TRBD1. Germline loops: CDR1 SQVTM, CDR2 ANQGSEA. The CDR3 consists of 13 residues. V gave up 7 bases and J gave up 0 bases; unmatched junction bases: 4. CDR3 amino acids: CSADRGANYGYTF. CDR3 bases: TGCAGCGCAGACAGGGGTGCTAACTATGGCTACACCTTC.

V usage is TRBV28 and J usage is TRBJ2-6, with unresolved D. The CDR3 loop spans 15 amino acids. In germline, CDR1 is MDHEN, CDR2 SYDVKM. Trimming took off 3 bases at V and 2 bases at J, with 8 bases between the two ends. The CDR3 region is CASSFDKTGANVLTF. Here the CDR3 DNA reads TGTGCCAGCAGTTTTGACAAGACTGGGGCCAACGTCCTGACTTTC.

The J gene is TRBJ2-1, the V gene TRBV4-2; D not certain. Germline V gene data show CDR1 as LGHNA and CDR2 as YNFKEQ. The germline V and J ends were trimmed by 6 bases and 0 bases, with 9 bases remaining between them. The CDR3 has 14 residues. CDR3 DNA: TGTGCCAGCAGTGAGGAAAGCTCCTACAATGAGCAGTTCTTC. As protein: CASSEESSYNEQFF.

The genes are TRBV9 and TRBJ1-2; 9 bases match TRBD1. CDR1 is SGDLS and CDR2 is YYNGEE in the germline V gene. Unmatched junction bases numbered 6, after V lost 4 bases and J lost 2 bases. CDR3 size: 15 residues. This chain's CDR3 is CASSPRQGGNYGYTF. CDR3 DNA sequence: TGTGCCAGCAGCCCCCGACAGGGGGGGAACTATGGCTACACCTTC.

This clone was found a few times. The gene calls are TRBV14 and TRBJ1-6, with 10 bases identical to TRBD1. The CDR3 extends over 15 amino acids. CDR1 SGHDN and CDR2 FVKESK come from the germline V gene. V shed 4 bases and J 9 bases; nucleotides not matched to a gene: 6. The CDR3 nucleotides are TGTGCCAGCAGCCCTCGGACAGGGGGGAGTTCACCCCTCCACTTT. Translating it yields CASSPRTGGSSPLHF.

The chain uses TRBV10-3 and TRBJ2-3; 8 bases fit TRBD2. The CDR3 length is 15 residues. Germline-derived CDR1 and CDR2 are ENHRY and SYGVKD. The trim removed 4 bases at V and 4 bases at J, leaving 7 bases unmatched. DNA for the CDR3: TGTGCCATCAGTGTAGGGCGGGGGGCAGCAGATACGCAGTATTTT. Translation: CAISVGRGAADTQYF.

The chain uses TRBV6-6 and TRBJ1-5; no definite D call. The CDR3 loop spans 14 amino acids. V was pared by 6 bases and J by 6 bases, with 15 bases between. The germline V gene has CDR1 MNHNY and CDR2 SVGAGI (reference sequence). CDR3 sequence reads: CASSPAGGAQPQHF. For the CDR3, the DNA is TGTGCCAGCAGCCCCGCCGGAGGTGCTCAGCCCCAGCATTTT.

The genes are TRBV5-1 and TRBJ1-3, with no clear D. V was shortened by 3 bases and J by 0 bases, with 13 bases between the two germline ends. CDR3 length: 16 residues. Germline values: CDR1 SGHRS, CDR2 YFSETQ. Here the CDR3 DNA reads TGCGCCAGCAGCTCCACTGATACGAGCTCTGGAAACACCATATATTTT. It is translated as CASSSTDTSSGNTIYF.

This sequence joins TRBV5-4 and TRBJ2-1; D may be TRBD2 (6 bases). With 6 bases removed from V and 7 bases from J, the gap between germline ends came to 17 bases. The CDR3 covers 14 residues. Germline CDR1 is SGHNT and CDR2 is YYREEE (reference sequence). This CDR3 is CASTTEGTRNEQFF. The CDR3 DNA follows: TGTGCCAGCACGACGGAGGGGACGCGGAATGAGCAGTTCTTC. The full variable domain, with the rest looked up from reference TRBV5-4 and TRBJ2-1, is ETGVTQSPTHLIKTRGQQVTLRCSSQSGHNTVSWYQQALGQGPQFIFQYYREEENGRGNFPPRFSGLQFPNYSSELNVNALELDDSALYLCASTTEGTRNEQFFGPGTRLTVL.

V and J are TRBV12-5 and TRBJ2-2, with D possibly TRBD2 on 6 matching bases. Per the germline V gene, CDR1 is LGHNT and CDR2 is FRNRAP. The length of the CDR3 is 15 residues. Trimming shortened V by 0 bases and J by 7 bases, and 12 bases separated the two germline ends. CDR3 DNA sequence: TGTGCTAGTGGTTTGGTAGCCGGGGGTATCGGGGAGCTGTTTTTT. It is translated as CASGLVAGGIGELFF.

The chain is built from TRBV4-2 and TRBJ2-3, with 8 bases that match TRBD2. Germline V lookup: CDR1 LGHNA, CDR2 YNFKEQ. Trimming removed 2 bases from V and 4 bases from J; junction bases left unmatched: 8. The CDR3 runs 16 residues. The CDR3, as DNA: TGTGCCAGCAGCCAAATGTTTACTAGCGGCTCAGATACGCAGTATTTT. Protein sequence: CASSQMFTSGSDTQYF.